One sample yielded the 21 T cell receptor beta chains listed below, sequenced in a study of blood T cell repertoires in COVID-19. Here immunoSEQ multiplex PCR was the method, and the copy in TCRdb shows in-frame clones only, minus some. The sample has roughly 380,000 clones; more than 85% are singletons. The sequenced sample was PBMCs or T cells enriched from blood (not recorded which). These receptors all stem from a woman aged 25-40 years who had recovered from COVID-19.

V usage is TRBV3-1 (or the pseudogene TRBV3-2) and J usage is TRBJ1-6; possible D gene TRBD1, 5 bases. CDR3 length: 16 amino acids. Germline CDR1 and CDR2: LGHDT and YNNKEL (reference sequence). Trimming removed 0 bases from V and 8 bases from J, with 14 bases in between. CDR3 protein: CASSQDRGAGDSPLHF. The CDR3 DNA is TGTGCCAGCAGCCAAGATCGTGGGGCGGGGGATTCACCCCTCCACTTT.

This chain uses TRBV7-6 with TRBJ2-3; D is perhaps TRBD2 (6 bases). V was clipped by 5 bases and J by 0 bases, with 15 bases between them. The CDR3 length is 16 residues. Germline V gene sequence: CDR1 SGHVS, CDR2 FNYEAQ. The CDR3 DNA reads as TGTGCCAGCAGCCCAAGGGGCGGGAAAAGCACAGATACGCAGTATTTT. Amino acid sequence: CASSPRGGKSTDTQYF.

This clone has a single count. J is TRBJ2-1 and V is TRBV6-5; 7 bases match TRBD1. V trimming: 6 bases; J trimming: 2 bases; junction bases outside the gene matches: 7. The CDR3 is 15 amino acids. The germline V gene encodes CDR1 MNHEY and CDR2 SVGAGI. Here the CDR3 DNA reads TGTGCCAGCAGCCAAGACAGGGAACCCTACAATGAGCAGTTCTTC. It is translated as CASSQDREPYNEQFF.

On this clone itself: Other DNA variants within this sample encode the same CDR3. This chain links TRBV4-1 with TRBJ2-2; D call uncertain. The germline gives CDR1 MGHRA, CDR2 YSYEKL. This CDR3 contains 14 residues. V lost 1 base to trimming and J lost 4 bases, with 7 bases between them. The CDR3 is CASSQGRGTGELFF. The CDR3 coding sequence is TGCGCCAGCAGCCAAGGACGAGGCACCGGGGAGCTGTTTTTT.

Worth noting for this clone: This CDR3 is also generated by other DNA sequences in the sample. The V call is TRBV2, the J call TRBJ2-1; 7 bases map to TRBD2. The junction had 0 bases not matched to a gene; V was cut back by 1 base and J by 0 bases. The length of the CDR3 is 15 residues. Germline CDR1 and CDR2: SNHLY and FYNNEI. CDR3 DNA sequence: TGTGCCAGCAGTGAAGGCGGGAGCTCCTACAATGAGCAGTTCTTC. It is translated as CASSEGGSSYNEQFF.

This CDR3 is CASSRTSGSSYEQYF. The CDR3 DNA reads TGTGCCAGCAGCCGGACTAGCGGAAGCTCCTACGAGCAGTACTTC. This chain joins TRBV13 and TRBJ2-7; 10 nucleotides match TRBD2. There are 15 residues in the CDR3. Germline V gives CDR1 PRHDT, CDR2 FYEKMQ (reference sequence). The V segment lost 5 bases and the J segment 0 bases; nucleotides outside the gene matches: 4. Complete variable domain (other parts from reference TRBV13 and TRBJ2-7): AAGVIQSPRHLIKEKRETATLKCYPIPRHDTVYWYQQGPGQDPQFLISFYEKMQSDKGSIPDRFSAQQFSDYHSELNMSSLELGDSALYFCASSRTSGSSYEQYFGPGTRLTVT.

The chain employs TRBV5-6 and TRBJ1-6; 8 bases are a match to TRBD1. Losses at the gene ends were 2 bases for V and 2 bases for J; bases not matched to a gene: 9. Germline-derived CDR1 and CDR2 are SGHDT and YYEEEE. CDR3 length: 18 residues. The CDR3 is CASSLGGSGGPYNSPLHF. The CDR3 coding sequence is TGTGCCAGCAGCTTAGGGGGCTCAGGGGGCCCCTATAATTCACCCCTCCACTTT.

The chain recombines TRBV5-1 with TRBJ2-7; 7 nucleotides line up with TRBD2. From germline, CDR1 is SGHRS and CDR2 YFSETQ. V was clipped by 5 bases and J by 1 base; unmatched bases: 9. The CDR3 length is 15 residues. CDR3 DNA sequence: TGCGCCAGCAGTGGTACGGGAGGACGTTCCTACGAGCAGTACTTC. As protein: CASSGTGGRSYEQYF.

This clone showed up just a few times. This same CDR3 is encoded by further DNA sequences in the sample. The V gene is TRBV5-1, the J gene TRBJ2-7; D not resolved. Per germline, CDR1 SGHRS and CDR2 YFSETQ. The CDR3 is made up of 11 amino acids. The V end was cut by 7 bases, the J end by 2 bases, with 7 bases between. The CDR3: CASRSTYEQYF. In DNA form, the CDR3 reads TGCGCCAGCCGCTCTACCTACGAGCAGTACTTC.

This clone was seen once. The V and J genes are TRBV5-4 and TRBJ2-7; D unclear. The CDR3 runs 12 residues. Trimming cost V 0 bases and J 2 bases, with 3 bases left between them. Germline V CDR1 and CDR2: SGHNT, YYREEE (reference sequence). The CDR3 loop is CASSLGTYEQYF. The CDR3 DNA reads as TGTGCCAGCAGCTTGGGTACCTACGAGCAGTACTTC.

The V gene is TRBV2, the J gene TRBJ2-1; D call uncertain. The V gene's germline CDR1 is SNHLY and CDR2 FYNNEI. Trimming left V 10 bases short and J 6 bases short, with 10 bases between. The CDR3 spans 11 residues. The CDR3 DNA reads TGTGCCAAAGACTCCGTCAATGAGCAGTTCTTC. Its translation is CAKDSVNEQFF.

V and J are TRBV6-6 and TRBJ1-1, with D tentatively TRBD1 (6 bases). Trimming left V 5 bases short and J 0 bases short, with 22 bases between. The CDR3 spans 18 residues. Germline V gives CDR1 MNHNY, CDR2 SVGAGI (reference sequence). CDR3 sequence (DNA): TGTGCCAGCAGTCCACGACGAGGGACATACTTCATGAACACTGAAGCTTTCTTT. Translating gives CASSPRRGTYFMNTEAFF.

The V gene is TRBV3-1 (or the pseudogene TRBV3-2), the J gene TRBJ1-2; TRBD1 agrees at 8 bases. Germline V gene sequence: CDR1 LGHDT, CDR2 YNNKEL (reference sequence). The CDR3 totals 14 residues. V shed 4 bases and J 1 base; nucleotides not matched to a gene: 2. The CDR3 sequence is CASSLGQGNYGYTF. The CDR3 bases are TGTGCCAGCAGCCTCGGACAGGGTAACTATGGCTACACCTTC.

CDR3 sequence reads: CASTQQGQETQYF. CDR3 in DNA: TGTGCCAGCACCCAACAGGGACAAGAGACCCAGTACTTC. The chain carries TRBV28 and TRBJ2-5; D perhaps matches TRBD1 (6 bases). Germline V gives CDR1 MDHEN, CDR2 SYDVKM. This CDR3 region has 13 residues. Between the trimmed V and J ends, which lost 7 bases and 2 bases, there was a span of 11 bases.

The genes are TRBV7-9 and TRBJ2-1, with TRBD2 identical over 8 bases. V trimming: 4 bases; J trimming: 7 bases; junction bases outside the gene matches: 12. CDR1 SEHNR and CDR2 FQNEAQ come from the germline V gene (reference sequence). The CDR3 extends over 16 amino acids. The DNA for the CDR3 is TGTGCCAGCAGCTACGAGACAGCGGGAGTGTTGAATGAGCAGTTCTTC. Translation gives CASSYETAGVLNEQFF.

This clone came up once. This chain joins TRBV4-1 and TRBJ2-7; 9 bases match TRBD2. Germline V gene sequence: CDR1 MGHRA, CDR2 YSYEKL. The junction had 4 bases not matched to a gene; V was cut back by 1 base and J by 0 bases. The length of the CDR3 is 16 residues. In DNA, the CDR3 is TGCGCCAGCAGCCAAGCGGTTAGCGGGGGCTCCTACGAGCAGTACTTC. Its protein is CASSQAVSGGSYEQYF.

The chain links TRBV3-1 (or the pseudogene TRBV3-2) to TRBJ1-2; D is unclear. Germline CDR1 LGHDT, CDR2 YNNKEL (reference sequence). V gave up 4 bases and J gave up 3 bases, with 12 bases separating them. The CDR3 totals 14 residues. The CDR3 region is CASSPVPSDYGYTF. In nucleotides, the CDR3 is TGTGCCAGCAGCCCCGTCCCGTCCGACTATGGCTACACCTTC.

This clone was seen only once. This chain joins TRBV7-2 and TRBJ2-7; TRBD1 matches 10 bases. The J segment lost 3 bases and the V segment lost 4 bases, leaving 6 bases of the junction unmatched. The CDR3 consists of 15 residues. Germline values: CDR1 SGHTA, CDR2 FQGNSA. The CDR3 DNA follows: TGTGCCAGCAGCTCCCCTGACAGGGGGCTCTACGAGCAGTACTTC. Its protein is CASSSPDRGLYEQYF.

The chain combines TRBV6-5 with TRBJ1-1; TRBD1 aligns across 7 bases. The junction had 3 bases not matched to a gene; V was cut back by 5 bases and J by 6 bases. The CDR3 has 12 residues. CDR1 is MNHEY and CDR2 is SVGAGI in the germline V gene. CDR3 region: CASSRTGPEAFF. The CDR3, as DNA: TGTGCCAGCAGTAGGACAGGCCCTGAAGCTTTCTTT.

J is TRBJ2-7 and V is TRBV18; 9 positions agree with TRBD1. Germline CDR1 reads KGHSH; CDR2 reads LQKENI. With 4 bases clipped from V and 6 bases from J, the junction kept 7 bases outside the gene matches. The CDR3 contains 14 residues. As DNA, the CDR3 is TGTGCCAGCTCACTCGGGACAGGGAGGCGCGAGCAGTACTTC. As protein: CASSLGTGRREQYF.

Points on this clone: The junction differs from germline at one of its ends, possibly a read error. The rearrangement uses TRBV20-1 and TRBJ2-7, with TRBD2 matching 7 bases. Per the germline V gene, CDR1 is DFQATT and CDR2 is SNEGSKA (reference sequence). There are 14 residues in the CDR3. The CDR3 protein is CSASRGRTSSEQYF. CDR3 bases: TGCAGTGCTAGTCGCGGGAGAACTTCCTCCGAGCAGTACTTC.